This TCR beta chain was captured in a study of cytomegalovirus exposure and HLA in healthy donors (dated by TCRdb to between 2016 and 2019). Concerning the study at large: In an earlier analysis of some 610 of the donors, about 260 Gb of sequence data and approximately 100 million unique TCR beta sequences from some 170 million T cells were reported. Roughly 300 gigabases of sequencing data and approximately 85 million unique TCR sequences were included in an early release covering about 700 HLA-typed donors. Among the roughly 400 genotyped donors, around 81% belonged to the genetic ancestry cluster associated with self-reported Caucasian donors. The aim of the study was to test whether cataloging public T cell receptors could identify signatures of past pathogen exposure. The study used immunosequencing to profile the T cell repertoires of 666 subjects and linked those repertoires to cytomegalovirus serostatus. Along with the roughly 670-subject first cohort, a separate validation cohort of some 130 different subjects was used. To predict cytomegalovirus infection status, the study brought together high-throughput TCR immunosequencing, statistical association of individual TCRs with disease status, and machine learning. In a later analysis, previously published TCR beta repertoires from several hundred donors were re-analyzed and high-resolution HLA genotyping was added so that TCR occurrence patterns could be studied. The later analysis used no new phenotypic data to find candidate immune exposures, relying instead on TCR beta sequences and their occurrence across donors. To decide whether each TCR beta V gene segment behaved as functional or pseudogenic, an earlier analysis of several hundred of the donors relied on high-throughput TCR beta sequencing. Donor age, sex, ethnicity and CMV serostatus were compiled together with the repertoire data. In a later genetic analysis, genome-wide SNP genotypes for about 55% of the 666 donors were used, and that subset was treated as a discovery cohort. Every repertoire in the discovery cohort had been generated on one and the same sequencing platform. HLA typing included class I and class II loci at four-digit resolution. The number of typed donors differed by locus: about 620-630 for A, B, C, DRB1 and DQB1; some 540 for DQA1; 606 for DPA1; and roughly 470 for DPB1. Five DR-DQ haplotypes were treated as single units for association and clustering because of strong linkage in the cohort. Among 350 to 400 genotyped donors of the cohort, an average of about 240,000 unique TCR beta nucleotide sequences were sequenced per donor, around 20% of them non-productive.

In total, roughly 670 healthy bone marrow donors made up the cohort. All cohort members were sampled while nominally healthy, although unrecorded immune exposures were likely present. The donor was CMV seronegative and belonged to the group of 380 or so seronegative cohort members. Each donor provided a peripheral blood sample, and peripheral blood mononuclear cells were used for TCR beta sequencing. Genomic DNA extraction from the blood cell samples was performed with the Qiagen DNeasy Blood Extraction Kit. Library creation used the immunoSEQ multiplex PCR assay. A mixture of 60 forward primers for TCR Vbeta segments and 13 reverse primers for TCR Jbeta segments was used in the multiplex PCR. The CDR3 region of rearranged TCR beta genes was amplified from genomic DNA by a multiplex PCR assay. The amplified TCR beta libraries were sequenced on the Illumina HiSeq System as 87-base-pair reads. Per the original workflow: A later analysis tallied about 77 million unique TCR beta chains across the 666 repertoires, and around 9.9 million of those chains were shared by two or more donors. Raw reads were error-corrected and collapsed into unique sequences with a nearest-neighbor algorithm that merged closely related sequences to remove PCR and sequencing errors. To assign V, D and J gene segments, CDR3 sequences were aligned to IMGT reference sequences. For a sequence to be retained, a match of at least six nucleotides was required to both a V gene segment and a J gene segment. A rearrangement was called productive if the CDR3 had no stop codons and remained in frame with V and J, and every other rearrangement was called non-productive. Following IMGT convention, CDR3 was defined as the stretch from the second conserved V-encoded cysteine to the conserved J-encoded phenylalanine. In an earlier analysis of 550 to 650 of the donors, sequences lacking an unambiguous match to a single V gene segment were excluded. An earlier analysis of 587 of the donors classified V segments as functional when productive rearrangements were above 56.7% and as segregating when the standard deviation between donors was above 5%. A statistical classification framework was built to diagnose cytomegalovirus status from the catalog of TCR beta chain sequences. A later analysis assigned V and J genes by comparing TCR nucleotide sequences with IMGT/GENE-DB human TR gene sequences. In a later analysis, CDR3 sequences and most-parsimonious VDJ recombination scenarios were assigned using the TCRdist pipeline. A later analysis defined each TCR beta chain by its CDR3 amino acid sequence plus V-gene family, and excluded reads lacking a unique V-gene family. To address suspected cross-contamination and a sequencing artifact, a later analysis removed a few hundred highly shared, low-generation-probability nucleotide sequences. For each public chain, a later analysis derived a clonal expansion index from normalized ranks of inferred template counts within each repertoire. Generation probabilities in a later analysis came from a VDJ recombination model fitted to out-of-frame rearrangements, and those results were checked against IGoR. In a later analysis, hypergeometric tests were used to score TCR-TCR, TCR-HLA and TCR-CMV co-occurrence, with a repertoire-size bias correction applied to TCR pairs. In a later analysis, false discovery rates were estimated by permuting HLA or CMV assignments 20 times. A later analysis grouped co-occurring TCRs with DBSCAN, adding TCRdist sequence similarity when clustering within HLA-allele-positive subsets. Repertoires with fewer than 30,000 or more than 120,000 public chains were left out of co-occurrence clustering, as were four to six repertoires with anomalous nucleotide sharing. Imported from immuneACCESS, the table was reduced by TCRdb to in-frame sequences with V and J called. These copies leave out some clones; in studies compared against another copy, an unresolved V gene accounts for under half, and the cause of the remainder is not known. That table is the source of V, J and clone size, and D and trimming were worked out from the DNA. The sample's table lists a count of roughly 120,000 clones. Of the sample, under 2.5% is held by the ten largest clones.

Study-level results and caveats: In an earlier analysis of about 550 of the donors, most TCR beta V segments were observed in productive rearrangements about 87% or about 30% of the time, broadly matching IMGT annotations. In a later analysis, most CMV-associated TCR beta chains were found to appear HLA-restricted, with HLA associations seemingly driven largely by CMV exposure. A further reported finding was that TCR beta sequences accurately predicted the HLA-A and HLA-B alleles for most subjects in the first cohort. In a later analysis, HLA-associated TCR beta chains were found to be more clonally expanded and to have lower generation probabilities than equally common non-associated chains. In both the original and validation cohorts, the classifier was reported to diagnose cytomegalovirus status with high specificity and sensitivity. In a later genetic analysis, fewer N-insertions in productive TCRs were reported among donors in an Asian-associated ancestry cluster than the 666-donor mean. In the study, around 160 TCR beta chains were listed as associated with cytomegalovirus. Because the 87-base-pair reads could not distinguish some IMGT-functional V segments, including TRBV6-2 and TRBV6-3, those segments were excluded. CMV serostatus was the only immune exposure information available for the cohort. Some 16 rarely observed V segments, including chromosome 9 orphons, were excluded from the earlier analysis of several hundred of the donors because counts were too low. When HLA alleles, especially DR and DQ, strongly co-occurred, TCR associations were difficult to assign to individual alleles. In a later analysis, TCR association rates were found to vary across HLA loci, with the most associated TCRs seen for DRB1 alleles and the fewest for HLA-C alleles. V-gene and J-gene trimming of TCR beta chains was associated with a missense DCLRE1C variant in a later genetic analysis, and the association was replicated in an independent cohort. In a later analysis, several top co-occurrence clusters were reported to appear linked to parvovirus B19, influenza, CMV and Epstein-Barr virus. In a later analysis, more than 15,000 TCR beta sequences were associated with specific HLA alleles at a false discovery rate of 0.05. In vitro tests confirmed that three of the cytomegalovirus-associated TCR beta chains recognize cytomegalovirus antigens. According to the authors, the approach could potentially be generalized to other disease states and immunological phenotypes. In this cohort, only TCR beta chains were sequenced, and detectable features were limited by the absence of alpha or paired-chain data. Correlated functional status among segregating V segments might reflect linkage disequilibrium, but an unknown experimental factor could not be ruled out. A group of highly shared sequence variants was considered likely to be a technical artifact of the sequencing pipeline. The presence/absence analyses assumed that sequencing depth was roughly uniform across donors, and that assumption may not be true. Most TCR sequences were seen in very few donors, while some public TCRs were found in many individuals. HLA typing was unavailable for some donors at each locus, so association tests used only the typed subset.

Via the germline V gene (reference sequence), CDR1 is LNHDA and CDR2 SQIVND. From its cysteine to its phenylalanine, the CDR3 spans 16 amino acids. The sequence is cut down to CDR3 DNA, 48 bases in frame from base 1. After removal of 5 bases from V and 4 bases from J, the junction retains 11 bases not matched to a gene. On this clone itself: Its antigen has not been determined.

The chain is assembled from TRBV19 and TRBJ2-1, with 7 bases aligning to TRBD1. The sequencing sample was made of PBMCs. This sequence was found in a man aged 40-50 years in good health and CMV-seronegative. The CDR3 protein sequence reads: CASSPQQGRGYNEQFF. The DNA sequence is given as TGTGCCAGTAGTCCCCAACAGGGGAGAGGTTACAATGAGCAGTTCTTC. The reference TRBV19 and TRBJ2-1 proteins fill in what lies around the CDR3, so the full variable domain reads DGGITQSPKYLFRKEGQNVTLSCEQNLNHDAMYWYRQDPGQGLRLIYYSQIVNDFQKGDIAEGYSVSREKKESFPLTVTSAQKNPTAFYLCASSPQQGRGYNEQFFGPGTRLTVL.